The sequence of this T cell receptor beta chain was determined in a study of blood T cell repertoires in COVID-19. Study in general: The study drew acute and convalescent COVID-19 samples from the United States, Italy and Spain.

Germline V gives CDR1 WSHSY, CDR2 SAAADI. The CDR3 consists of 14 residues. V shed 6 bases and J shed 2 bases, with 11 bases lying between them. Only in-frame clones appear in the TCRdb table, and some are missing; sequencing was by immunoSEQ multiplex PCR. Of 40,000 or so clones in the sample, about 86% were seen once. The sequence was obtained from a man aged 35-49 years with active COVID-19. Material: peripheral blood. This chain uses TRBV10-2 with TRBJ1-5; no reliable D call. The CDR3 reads CASRAGIGNQPQHF. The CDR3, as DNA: TGCGCCAGCAGGGCGGGAATTGGCAATCAGCCCCAGCATTTT.